Listed below are T cell receptor beta chains from one sample, sequenced in a study of shared T cell receptors in the human thymus. Sequenced by immunoSEQ multiplex PCR; TCRdb stores in-frame clones only, minus some. The sample lists hundreds of thousands of clones; around 87% were seen once. A further study also used this sample, focusing on human thymus T cells.

The sample consisted of thymocytes. Every receptor here comes from a boy in the first two years of life with a congenital heart defect. CDR3s include the opening cysteine and the closing phenylalanine or tryptophan. The D gene is left open where the match is weak. Not every row has a clone size; where given, it reads once, few, many or a size class.

D,V,J,size,length,DNA,CDR3
-,TRBV15,TRBJ1-2,-,19,TGTGCCACCAGCAGAGATAAAATGGCGGACAGCGCCGCTAACTATGGCTACACCTTC,CATSRDKMADSAANYGYTF
TRBD2,TRBV6-1,TRBJ2-1,-,15,TGTGCCACCCCGGGAGGGGGGATCCCCTACAATGAGCAGTTCTTC,CATPGGGIPYNEQFF
-,TRBV5-1,TRBJ1-6,-,17,TGCGCCAGCAGCTTGGAAGGTCGTGGGGATGAGGGCTCACCCCTCCACTTT,CASSLEGRGDEGSPLHF
TRBD1,TRBV9,TRBJ1-1,-,15,TGTGCCAGCAGCGTAGGGAGGGGGCTGAACACTGAAGCTTTCTTT,CASSVGRGLNTEAFF
-,TRBV5-4,TRBJ1-5,-,16,TGTGCCAGCAGCCTTGGGGGCACGGGGCAGGATCAGCCCCAGCATTTT,CASSLGGTGQDQPQHF
-,TRBV10-3,TRBJ2-5,once,14,TGTGCCATCAGTGACGCGGGGGCCGGGGAGACCCAGTACTTC,CAISDAGAGETQYF
-,TRBV5-6,TRBJ2-7,few,14,TGTGCCAGCAGGCTGACGGGACACTCCTACGAGCAGTACTTC,CASRLTGHSYEQYF
-,TRBV5-4,TRBJ1-2,-,16,TGTGCCAGCAGCTTGTTAATCGAGGGGGCTAACTATGGCTACACCTTC,CASSLLIEGANYGYTF
-,TRBV4-3,TRBJ1-3,-,14,TGCGCCAGCAGCCCCCAGGTGTGTGGAAACACCATATATTTT,CASSPQVCGNTIYF
-,TRBV28,TRBJ2-2,-,14,TGTGCCAGCAGTTTAGGGCTGAACACCGGGGAGCTGTTTTTT,CASSLGLNTGELFF
-,TRBV18,TRBJ2-3,few,15,TGTGCCAGCTCACCAAATCGCCGGGGCACAGATACGCAGTATTTT,CASSPNRRGTDTQYF
-,TRBV5-5,TRBJ2-7,-,12,TGTGCCAGCAGCGCCACAGGGAACGAGCAGTACTTC,CASSATGNEQYF
-,TRBV4-1,TRBJ1-4,once,17,TGCGCCAGCAGCCAAGATTCCTACGGAGGGTATGGTGAAAAACTGTTTTTT,CASSQDSYGGYGEKLFF
-,TRBV5-1,TRBJ2-7,once,13,TGCGCCAGCAGCTTGGGCAGGGCCTACGAGCAGTACTTC,CASSLGRAYEQYF
TRBD1,TRBV7-9,TRBJ2-7,-,15,TGTGCCAGCAGCTTAGGACAGGGAATCCCCTACGAGCAGTACTTC,CASSLGQGIPYEQYF
TRBD2,TRBV30,TRBJ2-1,-,13,TGTGCCTGCAGTCAGCGGGAGAACAATGAGCAGTTCTTC,CACSQRENNEQFF
TRBD1,TRBV4-1,TRBJ1-6,-,16,TGCGCCAGCAGCCATATTACCGGGACAGCGTCCTCACCCCTCCACTTT,CASSHITGTASSPLHF
TRBD1,TRBV4-1,TRBJ1-5,few,17,TGCGCCAGCAGCCAAGATAAAGAGACAGGGGGCTTGCAGCCCCAGCATTTT,CASSQDKETGGLQPQHF
-,TRBV7-2,TRBJ2-7,once,15,TGTGCCAGCAGCCCCCCGGACAGTCGAGCCTACGAGCAGTACTTC,CASSPPDSRAYEQYF
TRBD2,TRBV10-1,TRBJ2-5,-,13,TGCGCCAGCACGATGGGGGGGTGTGAGACCCAGTACTTC,CASTMGGCETQYF
TRBD1,TRBV9,TRBJ2-1,-,14,TGTGCCAGCAGCGCTCGGACAGGTTACAATGAGCAGTTCTTC,CASSARTGYNEQFF
-,TRBV11-2,TRBJ2-7,few,14,TGTGCCAGCAGCTCTAGCGTAACGTGCTACGAGCAGTACTTC,CASSSSVTCYEQYF
-,TRBV28,TRBJ2-7,-,14,TGTGCCAGCAGGGGGGCCGACAGCTCCTACGAGCAGTACTTC,CASRGADSSYEQYF
-,TRBV7-9,TRBJ2-7,-,17,TGTGCCAGCAGCTTAACAATTGGAGCATTCCGACCCTACGAGCAGTACTTC,CASSLTIGAFRPYEQYF
TRBD1,TRBV10-3,TRBJ2-2,-,15,TGTGCCATCATGAGGGACAGGCTAAACACCGGGGAGCTGTTTTTT,CAIMRDRLNTGELFF
-,TRBV7-2,TRBJ1-1,-,14,TGTGCCAGCAGCTTCACTCGAAGATCGGGTGAAGCTTTCTTT,CASSFTRRSGEAFF
TRBD1,TRBV2,TRBJ1-4,-,14,TGTGCCAGCAGTGATACAGGGGAGAATGAAAAACTGTTTTTT,CASSDTGENEKLFF
TRBD1,TRBV6-5,TRBJ2-1,-,15,TGTGCCAGCAGTCCCGAGGACAGGGCCTACAATGAGCAGTTCTTC,CASSPEDRAYNEQFF
TRBD1,TRBV10-3,TRBJ1-2,once,15,TGTGCCATCAGTGAGTCTGGGACAGGGGGACAGGGCTACACCTTC,CAISESGTGGQGYTF
TRBD2,TRBV4-2,TRBJ2-7,-,17,TGTGCCAGCAGCCAAGATGTGGCTAGCGGGGGGACCTACGAGCAGTACTTC,CASSQDVASGGTYEQYF
TRBD1,TRBV27,TRBJ2-6,-,20,TGTGCCAGCAGCGGGAAAGAGCGACAGGGGGTGAATACTGGGGCCAACGTCCTGACTTTC,CASSGKERQGVNTGANVLTF
-,TRBV9,TRBJ1-6,-,15,TGTGCCAGCAGCGTAGACAGCTCCTATAATTCACCCCTCCACTTT,CASSVDSSYNSPLHF
TRBD2,TRBV5-1,TRBJ2-7,-,15,TGCGCCAGCAGCCCGGGACTAGCGGGGCCCTACGAGCAGTACTTC,CASSPGLAGPYEQYF
-,TRBV13,TRBJ2-5,-,13,TGTGCCAGCAGTCCAGAAAGGAGGGAGACCCAGTACTTC,CASSPERRETQYF
-,TRBV19,TRBJ2-3,-,22,TGTGCCAGTAGTATAGTTCCTCCCCCCAATAGCGGCGGCAATCATAGCACAGATACGCAGTATTTT,CASSIVPPPNSGGNHSTDTQYF
-,TRBV5-6,TRBJ2-3,-,16,TGTGCCAGCAGCTTGAGACGGAGAGGGAGGACAGATACGCAGTATTTT,CASSLRRRGRTDTQYF
TRBD2,TRBV5-1,TRBJ2-7,-,16,TGCGCCAGCAGCTTGGCACTAGCGGGGGCCCCCTACGAGCAGTACTTC,CASSLALAGAPYEQYF
TRBD2,TRBV4-3,TRBJ2-3,-,17,TGCGCCAGCAGCCAAGGCCATGTGCGGGAGGGGGAAGATACGCAGTATTTT,CASSQGHVREGEDTQYF
TRBD2,TRBV5-1,TRBJ2-1,-,16,TGCGCCAGCAGCCCGGTGATGGGACTAACATACAATGAGCAGTTCTTC,CASSPVMGLTYNEQFF
-,TRBV6-1,TRBJ2-1,-,11,TGTGCCAGCACTGGCATCTATGAGCAGTTCTTC,CASTGIYEQFF
TRBD1,TRBV29-1,TRBJ1-1,-,13,TGCAGCGTGAGGACAGGGTCGAACACTGAAGCTTTCTTT,CSVRTGSNTEAFF